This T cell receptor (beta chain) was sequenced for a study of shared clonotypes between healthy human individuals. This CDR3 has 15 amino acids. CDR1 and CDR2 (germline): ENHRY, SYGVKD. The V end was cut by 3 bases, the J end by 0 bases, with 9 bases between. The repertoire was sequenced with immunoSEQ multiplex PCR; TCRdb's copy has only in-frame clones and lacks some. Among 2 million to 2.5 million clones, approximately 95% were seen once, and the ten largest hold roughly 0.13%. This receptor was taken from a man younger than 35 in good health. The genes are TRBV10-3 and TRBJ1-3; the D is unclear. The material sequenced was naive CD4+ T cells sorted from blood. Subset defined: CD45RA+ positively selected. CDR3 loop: CAISDGRSSGNTIYF. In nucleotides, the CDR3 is TGTGCCATCAGTGATGGACGCAGCTCTGGAAACACCATATATTTT.